This TCR beta chain came from a study of shared clonotypes between healthy human individuals. Background on the study: There were three CD4 naive, three CD4 memory, two CD8 naive and one CD8 memory plates per donor. Study-level points and caveats: Generally, estimated richness proved larger in naive subsets than it did in memory subsets.

In the original processing: ImmunoSEQ output held junction-only sequences without quality scores, so filtering differed. The repertoire was sequenced with immunoSEQ multiplex PCR; TCRdb's copy has only in-frame clones and lacks some. That table furnishes V, J and clone size, whereas the DNA furnished D and trimming. The sample lists about 700,000 clones, about 90% occurring once. Naive CD8 cells lacked CD45RO and underwent positive selection for CCR7, leaving out terminally differentiated effector memory CD45RA+ cells. The length of the CDR3 is 13 residues. V was trimmed by 5 bases and J by 0 bases, leaving 5 bases between them. The germline gives CDR1 MNHEY, CDR2 SMNVEV (reference sequence). About this clone itself: Its specificity is unknown. Other DNA sequences in the same sample also yield this CDR3.

V and J are TRBV27 and TRBJ2-1; D ambiguous. The sequence derives from a man aged 25 to 45 in good health. The material sequenced was naive CD8+ T cells sorted from blood. CDR3: CASSLSSYNEQFF. The CDR3 DNA follows: TGTGCCAGCAGTCTGAGCTCCTACAATGAGCAGTTCTTC.